The rows below give T cell receptor beta chains drawn from one sample of a study of identical twins. Each CDR3 protein is one row after TCRdb ran MiXCR on the 5' RACE reads. The sample has hundreds of thousands of distinct CDR3 sequences; roughly 24% are singletons. The same data also contributed to another study, on T cells expressing NK-cell markers.

The sequenced sample was CD4+ T cells sorted from blood. These receptor sequences come from a woman younger than 30 in good health. Each CDR3 is given with its conserved first and last residue. D genes are given only for firm matches. Rows may omit the clone size; those that give it use once, few, many or a size class.

J gene | V gene | D gene | clone size | CDR3 DNA | CDR3 protein
TRBJ1-2 | TRBV20-1 | TRBD1 | NA | TGCAGTGCTAACCCGGACAGGGAAGGCTATGGCTACACCTTC | CSANPDREGYGYTF
TRBJ2-1 | TRBV7-2 | NA | NA | TGTGCCAGCAGCGGTTTTAATGAGCAGTTCTTC | CASSGFNEQFF
TRBJ2-7 | TRBV21-1 | NA | NA | TGTGCCAGCAGCTCCCCCGGGACTAGGGCATACGAGCAGTACTTC | CASSSPGTRAYEQYF
TRBJ2-7 | TRBV20-1 | NA | NA | TGCAGTGCTAGAAGACTAGGATTGAGCTACGAGCAGTACTTC | CSARRLGLSYEQYF
TRBJ2-5 | TRBV29-1 | NA | few | TGCAGCGCCACCGGGTTCCAAGAGACCCAGTACTTC | CSATGFQETQYF
TRBJ2-2 | TRBV6-5 | NA | many | TGTGCCAGCAGACAACAGGGAAGAAGGGTGACCGGGGAGCTGTTTTTT | CASRQQGRRVTGELFF
TRBJ1-1 | TRBV5-1 | TRBD1 | few | TGCGCCAGCAGCCCGGGACAGTATCCATGGGGAGCTTTCTTT | CASSPGQYPWGAFF
TRBJ2-1 | TRBV20-1 | NA | NA | TGCAGTGACGACCTGACAGCCTACAATGAGCAGTTCTTC | CSDDLTAYNEQFF
TRBJ2-3 | TRBV7-9 | TRBD1 | few | TGTGCCAGCAGCTTATCGGGCGGGACAGGAGATACGCAGTATTTT | CASSLSGGTGDTQYF
TRBJ2-7 | TRBV11-2 | TRBD1 | NA | TGTGCCAGCAGCCAACCCGGGGACAGGGTGTTCGAGCAGTACTTC | CASSQPGDRVFEQYF
TRBJ2-5 | TRBV20-1 | NA | NA | TGCACCACGCGACTCCAGGGACGCGAGACCCAGTACTTC | CTTRLQGRETQYF
TRBJ1-1 | TRBV5-1 | NA | NA | TGCGCCAGCAGCTTGCCTAGCGATGAAGCTTTCTTT | CASSLPSDEAFF
TRBJ2-7 | TRBV3-1 | TRBD1 | few | TGTGCCAGCAGCCCCTCCCTAGAGGGACAGGGATTCGAGCAGTACTTC | CASSPSLEGQGFEQYF
TRBJ2-5 | TRBV5-1 | NA | NA | TGCGCCAGCAGCTTGGAAAGGTGGGGGACCCAGTACTTC | CASSLERWGTQYF
TRBJ2-7 | TRBV7-3 | TRBD1 | NA | TGTGCCAGCAGCCCTGGACAGGGTCCGCAAGAGCAGTACTTC | CASSPGQGPQEQYF
TRBJ2-7 | TRBV18 | NA | many | TGTGCCAGCTCACGGGACAACTACGAGCAGTACTTC | CASSRDNYEQYF
TRBJ2-7 | TRBV5-6 | TRBD2 | NA | TGTGCCAGCAGCTTGTGGGGACTAGCTCTGGTTACGCAGTACTTC | CASSLWGLALVTQYF
TRBJ2-5 | TRBV29-1 | NA | NA | TGCAGCGTTAGGGGGGGGGACGTCGGAGAGACCCAGTACTTC | CSVRGGDVGETQYF
TRBJ2-7 | TRBV9 | TRBD2 | NA | TGTGCCAGCAGCGTGGGACTAGCGGCCTCCTACGAGCAGTACTTC | CASSVGLAASYEQYF
TRBJ2-7 | TRBV7-9 | NA | few | TGTGCCAGCAGCTTCAGCCCCCTCGGGGAGCAGTACTTC | CASSFSPLGEQYF
TRBJ1-5 | TRBV27 | TRBD1 | NA | TGTGCCAGCAGTTTGAAAGGGGGCTTGGATCAGCCCCAGCATTTT | CASSLKGGLDQPQHF
TRBJ2-1 | TRBV14 | TRBD2 | NA | TGTGCCAGCAGCCCCGGGGGGTATCCGAACGATGGGCAGTTCTTC | CASSPGGYPNDGQFF
TRBJ1-2 | TRBV11-2 | NA | few | TGTGCCAGCAGCCCCGTAACGGGGAACTATGGCTACACCTTC | CASSPVTGNYGYTF
TRBJ2-1 | TRBV5-1 | TRBD2 | NA | TGCGCCAGCAGCTTGGGAGCGGGAGGAAAGAATGAGCAGTTCTTC | CASSLGAGGKNEQFF
TRBJ2-4 | TRBV11-2 | NA | few | TGTGCCAGCAGCTTAGTTCCAGCTCGGGGCACGACCAAAAACATTCAGTACTTC | CASSLVPARGTTKNIQYF
TRBJ2-3 | TRBV10-3 | NA | few | TGTGCCATCAGTGAGCCCCAGAATACGCAGTATTTT | CAISEPQNTQYF
TRBJ2-7 | TRBV6-2/TRBV6-3 | NA | NA | TGTGCCAGCACCTTAATGGACAGAGCCTACGAGCAGTACTTC | CASTLMDRAYEQYF
TRBJ2-1 | TRBV6-5 | TRBD2 | NA | TGTGCCAGCAGTTACTCTGGGCTAGCGGGAGGTAATGAGCAGTTCTTC | CASSYSGLAGGNEQFF
TRBJ2-3 | TRBV12-3/TRBV12-4 | NA | few | TGTGCCAGCAGTTTGGAGCCACCCCGGAGTACGCAGTATTTT | CASSLEPPRSTQYF
TRBJ2-3 | TRBV25-1 | TRBD2 | few | TGTGCCAGCAGTGGACTAGCGGGATCCACAGATACGCAGTATTTT | CASSGLAGSTDTQYF
TRBJ2-3 | TRBV20-1 | NA | NA | TGCAGTGCTAGGCCGGGGGCGGGGGATACGCAGTATTTT | CSARPGAGDTQYF
TRBJ1-2 | TRBV19 | NA | NA | TGTGCCAGTATGAGGAGTCGGATGGGCTACACCTTC | CASMRSRMGYTF
TRBJ2-1 | TRBV5-1 | TRBD2 | once | TGCGCCACCGGGACTAGCGGGGGGCACAATGAGCAGTTCTTC | CATGTSGGHNEQFF